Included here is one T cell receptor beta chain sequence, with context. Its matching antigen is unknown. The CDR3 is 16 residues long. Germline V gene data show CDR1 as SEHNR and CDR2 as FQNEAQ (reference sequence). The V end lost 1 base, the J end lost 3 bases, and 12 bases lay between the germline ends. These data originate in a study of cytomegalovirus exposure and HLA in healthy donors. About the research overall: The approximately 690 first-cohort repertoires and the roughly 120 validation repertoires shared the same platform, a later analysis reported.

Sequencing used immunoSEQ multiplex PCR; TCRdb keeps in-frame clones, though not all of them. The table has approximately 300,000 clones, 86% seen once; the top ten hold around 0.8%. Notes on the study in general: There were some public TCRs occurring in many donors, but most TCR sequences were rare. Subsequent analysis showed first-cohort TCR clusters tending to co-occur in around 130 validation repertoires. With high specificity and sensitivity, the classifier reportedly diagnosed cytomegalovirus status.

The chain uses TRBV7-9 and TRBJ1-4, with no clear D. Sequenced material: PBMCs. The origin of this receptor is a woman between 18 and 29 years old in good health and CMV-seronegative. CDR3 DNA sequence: TGTGCCAGCAGCTTAGGGGAAAGGACTTCTAATGAAAAACTGTTTTTT. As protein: CASSLGERTSNEKLFF.